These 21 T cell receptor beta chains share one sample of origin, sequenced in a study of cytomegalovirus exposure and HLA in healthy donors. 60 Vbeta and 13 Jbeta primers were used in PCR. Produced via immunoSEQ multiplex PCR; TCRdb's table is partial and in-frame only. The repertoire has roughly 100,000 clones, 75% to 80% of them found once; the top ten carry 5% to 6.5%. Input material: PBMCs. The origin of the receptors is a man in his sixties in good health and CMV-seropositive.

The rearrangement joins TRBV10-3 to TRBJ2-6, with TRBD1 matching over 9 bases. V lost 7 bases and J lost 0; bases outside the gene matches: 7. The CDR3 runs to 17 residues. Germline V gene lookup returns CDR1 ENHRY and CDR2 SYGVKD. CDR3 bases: TGTGCCATCACCCAGACAGGGGGGCCCTCTGGGGCCAACGTCCTGACTTTC. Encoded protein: CAITQTGGPSGANVLTF.

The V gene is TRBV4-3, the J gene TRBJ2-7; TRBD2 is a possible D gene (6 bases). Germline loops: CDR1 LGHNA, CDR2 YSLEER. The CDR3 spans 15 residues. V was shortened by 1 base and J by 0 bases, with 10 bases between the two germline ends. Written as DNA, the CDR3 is TGCGCCAGCAGCCAAGTCCCCGGGGGCTCCTACGAGCAGTACTTC. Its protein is CASSQVPGGSYEQYF.

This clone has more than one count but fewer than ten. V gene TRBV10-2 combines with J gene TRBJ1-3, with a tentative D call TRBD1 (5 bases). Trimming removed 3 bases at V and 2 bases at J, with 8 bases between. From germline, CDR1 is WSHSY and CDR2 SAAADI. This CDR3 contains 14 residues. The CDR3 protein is CASSERGPGNTIYF. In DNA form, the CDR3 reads TGCGCCAGCAGTGAAAGGGGTCCTGGAAACACCATATATTTT.

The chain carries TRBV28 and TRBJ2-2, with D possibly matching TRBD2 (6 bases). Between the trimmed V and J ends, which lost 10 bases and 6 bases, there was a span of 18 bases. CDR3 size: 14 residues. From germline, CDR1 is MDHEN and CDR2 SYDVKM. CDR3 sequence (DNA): TGTGCCACCCTCCGGGACTCGGGTCCCGGGGAGCTGTTTTTT. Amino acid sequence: CATLRDSGPGELFF.

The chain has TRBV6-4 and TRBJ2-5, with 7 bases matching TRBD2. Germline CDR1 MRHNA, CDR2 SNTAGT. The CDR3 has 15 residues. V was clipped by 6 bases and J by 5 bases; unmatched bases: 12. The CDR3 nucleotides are TGTGCCAGCAGCGTCTTTGCCGGGGGGATCGAGACCCAGTACTTC. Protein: CASSVFAGGIETQYF.

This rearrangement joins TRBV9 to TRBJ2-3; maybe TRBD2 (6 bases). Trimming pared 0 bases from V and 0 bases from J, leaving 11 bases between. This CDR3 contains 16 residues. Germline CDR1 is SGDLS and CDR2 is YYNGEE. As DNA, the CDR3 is TGTGCCAGCAGCGTAGGGGTCGGGAGTAGCACAGATACGCAGTATTTT. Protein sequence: CASSVGVGSSTDTQYF.

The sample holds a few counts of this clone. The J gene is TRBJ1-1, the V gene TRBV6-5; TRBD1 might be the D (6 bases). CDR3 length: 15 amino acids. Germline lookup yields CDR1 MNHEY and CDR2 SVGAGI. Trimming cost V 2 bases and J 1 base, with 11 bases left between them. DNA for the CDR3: TGTGCCAGCAGTTACACCGAGACAGGGAACACTGAAGCTTTCTTT. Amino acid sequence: CASSYTETGNTEAFF.

As DNA, the CDR3 is TGTGCCAGCAGTTTACAGACAGGGGGCCACTATGGCTACACCTTC. Translated, it gives CASSLQTGGHYGYTF. The chain recombines TRBV27 with TRBJ1-2, with 10 positions matching TRBD1. After removal of 2 bases from V and 3 bases from J, the junction contained 3 bases not matched to a gene. Germline V gives CDR1 MNHEY, CDR2 SMNVEV (reference sequence). This CDR3 region has 15 residues.

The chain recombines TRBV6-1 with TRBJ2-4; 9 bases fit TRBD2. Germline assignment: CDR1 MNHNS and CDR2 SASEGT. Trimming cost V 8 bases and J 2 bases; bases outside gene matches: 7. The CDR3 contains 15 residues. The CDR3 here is CASGRGGVSKNIQYF. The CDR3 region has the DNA TGTGCCAGCGGGCGGGGGGGAGTGTCCAAAAACATTCAGTACTTC.

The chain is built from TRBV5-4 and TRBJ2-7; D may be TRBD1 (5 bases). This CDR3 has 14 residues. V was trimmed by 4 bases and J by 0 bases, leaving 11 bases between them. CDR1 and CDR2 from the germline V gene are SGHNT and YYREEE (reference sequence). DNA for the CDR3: TGTGCCAGCAGCCCTGACAGAAGCTCCTACGAGCAGTACTTC. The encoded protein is CASSPDRSSYEQYF.

CDR3 in DNA: TGCGCCAGCAGCTTGCAGGGGCCAAGCTCCTACGAGCAGTACTTC. It specifies CASSLQGPSSYEQYF. This chain joins TRBV5-1 and TRBJ2-7, with D possibly being TRBD1 (6 bases). Germline V gene data show CDR1 as SGHRS and CDR2 as YFSETQ. This CDR3 comprises 15 residues. V was cut by 1 base and J by 0 bases, with 11 bases left in between.

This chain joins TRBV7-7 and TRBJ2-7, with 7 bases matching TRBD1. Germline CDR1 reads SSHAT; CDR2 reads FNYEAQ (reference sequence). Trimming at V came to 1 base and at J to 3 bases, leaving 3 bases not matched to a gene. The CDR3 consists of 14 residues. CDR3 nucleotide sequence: TGTGCCAGCAGCTTAGGGCAGGGGGACTACGAGCAGTACTTC. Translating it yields CASSLGQGDYEQYF.

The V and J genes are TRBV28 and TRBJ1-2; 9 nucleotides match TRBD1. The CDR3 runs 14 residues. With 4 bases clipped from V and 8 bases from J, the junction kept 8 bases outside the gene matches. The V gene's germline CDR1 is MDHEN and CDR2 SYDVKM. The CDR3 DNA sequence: TGTGCCAGCAGTTGGTCACAGGGGGCGTCCGGCTACACCTTC. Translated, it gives CASSWSQGASGYTF.

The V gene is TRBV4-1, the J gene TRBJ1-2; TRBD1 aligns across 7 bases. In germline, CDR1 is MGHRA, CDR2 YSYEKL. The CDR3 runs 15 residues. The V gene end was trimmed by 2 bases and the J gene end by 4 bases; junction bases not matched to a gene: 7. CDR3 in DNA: TGCGCCAGCAGCCAAACCGCCGGGACAGTCTATGGCTACACCTTC. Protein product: CASSQTAGTVYGYTF.

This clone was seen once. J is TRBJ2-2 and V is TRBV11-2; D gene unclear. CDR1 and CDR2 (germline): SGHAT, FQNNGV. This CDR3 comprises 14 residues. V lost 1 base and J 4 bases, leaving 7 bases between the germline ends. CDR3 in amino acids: CASSLGHGTGELFF. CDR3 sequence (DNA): TGTGCCAGCAGCTTAGGTCACGGCACCGGGGAGCTGTTTTTT.

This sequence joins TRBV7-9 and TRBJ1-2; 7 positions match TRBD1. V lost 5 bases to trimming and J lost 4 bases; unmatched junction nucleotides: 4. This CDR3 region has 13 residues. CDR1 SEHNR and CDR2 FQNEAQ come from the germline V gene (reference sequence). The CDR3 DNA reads TGTGCCAGCAGCCCGGGACAGCGCTATGGCTACACCTTC. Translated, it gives CASSPGQRYGYTF.

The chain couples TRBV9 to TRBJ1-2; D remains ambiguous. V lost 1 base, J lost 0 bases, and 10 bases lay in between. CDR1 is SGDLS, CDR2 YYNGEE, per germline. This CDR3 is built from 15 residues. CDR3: CASSVSTVANYGYTF. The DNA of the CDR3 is TGTGCCAGCAGCGTATCCACGGTAGCTAACTATGGCTACACCTTC. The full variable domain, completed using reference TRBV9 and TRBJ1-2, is DSGVTQTPKHLITATGQRVTLRCSPRSGDLSVYWYQQSLDQGLQFLIQYYNGEERAKGNILERFSAQQFPDLHSELNLSSLELGDSALYFCASSVSTVANYGYTFGSGTRLTVV.

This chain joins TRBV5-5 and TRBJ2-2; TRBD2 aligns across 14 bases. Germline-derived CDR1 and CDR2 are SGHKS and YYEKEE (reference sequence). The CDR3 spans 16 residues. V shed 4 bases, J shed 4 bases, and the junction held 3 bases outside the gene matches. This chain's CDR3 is CASSPTSGGATGELFF. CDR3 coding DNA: TGTGCCAGCAGCCCGACTAGCGGGGGGGCCACCGGGGAGCTGTTTTTT.

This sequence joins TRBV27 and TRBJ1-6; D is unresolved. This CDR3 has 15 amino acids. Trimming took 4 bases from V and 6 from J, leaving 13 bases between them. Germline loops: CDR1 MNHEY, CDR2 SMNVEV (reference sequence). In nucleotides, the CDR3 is TGTGCCAGCAGTTCGAGCGGGCTGAGTAATTCACCCCTCCACTTT. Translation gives CASSSSGLSNSPLHF.

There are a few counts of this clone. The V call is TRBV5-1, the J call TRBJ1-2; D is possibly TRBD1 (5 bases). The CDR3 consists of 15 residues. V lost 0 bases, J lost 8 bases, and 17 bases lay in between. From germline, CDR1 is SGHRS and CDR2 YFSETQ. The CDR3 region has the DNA TGCGCCAGCAGCTTGGCTCCGGGGGTCGGTCGGGGCTACACCTTC. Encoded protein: CASSLAPGVGRGYTF.

In DNA form, the CDR3 reads TGTGCCAACAGCCGGGACAGGGAGGAGACCCAGTACTTC. The encoded protein is CANSRDREETQYF. V is TRBV6-5 and J is TRBJ2-5, with 9 bases fitting TRBD1. Per the germline V gene, CDR1 is MNHEY and CDR2 is SVGAGI. V shed 10 bases and J 5 bases; nucleotides not matched to a gene: 8. The CDR3 sequence is 13 residues long.